This T cell receptor beta chain was found in a study of CD4 T cells in relation to SARS-CoV-2 and coronaviruses. On the study more broadly: The negative reference was HIV-1 Nef peptide pool or peptide-free culture.

Germline V gene sequence: CDR1 MNHNS, CDR2 SASEGT. Trimming stripped 3 bases from V and 3 bases from J, with 14 bases between. This CDR3 is 16 amino acids long. Before the COVID-19 pandemic, during about 2010-2018, CD4+ T cells were taken from unexposed donors. CD4+ T cells were isolated from the cells after nine to eleven days of culture. Testing used SARS-CoV-2 S/N and four cold-coronavirus spikes on unexposed-donor CD4+ T cells, cells permitting. Cultures held about 2 million PBMCs per well with 8.5 to 10 IU/ml IL-2. Only in-frame clones appear in the TCRdb table, and some are missing; sequencing was by immunoSEQ multiplex PCR. The sample holds tens of thousands of clones, about three quarters seen once. Concerning this clone: Its specificity is not known.

The sequenced material came from CD4+ T cells from PBMCs, cultured in vitro. V is TRBV6-1 and J is TRBJ1-4; the D gene is possibly TRBD1 (5 bases). The source is a human donor in good health. CDR3 nucleotides: TGTGCCAGCAGTGACGGGGGAATTGGTTCTAATGAAAAACTGTTTTTT. It encodes CASSDGGIGSNEKLFF.